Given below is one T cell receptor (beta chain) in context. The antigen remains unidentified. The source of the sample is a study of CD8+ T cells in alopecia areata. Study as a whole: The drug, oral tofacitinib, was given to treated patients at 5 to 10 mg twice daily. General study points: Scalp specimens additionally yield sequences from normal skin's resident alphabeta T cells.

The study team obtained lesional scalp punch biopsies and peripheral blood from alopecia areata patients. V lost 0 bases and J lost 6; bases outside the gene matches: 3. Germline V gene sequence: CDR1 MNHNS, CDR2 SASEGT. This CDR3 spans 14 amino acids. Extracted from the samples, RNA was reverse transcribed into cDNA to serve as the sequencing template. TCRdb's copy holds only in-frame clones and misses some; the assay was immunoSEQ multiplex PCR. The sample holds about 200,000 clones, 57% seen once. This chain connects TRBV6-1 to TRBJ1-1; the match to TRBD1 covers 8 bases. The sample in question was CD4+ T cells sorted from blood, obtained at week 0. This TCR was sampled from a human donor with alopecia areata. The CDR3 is CASSEAKQGAEAFF. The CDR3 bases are TGTGCCAGCAGTGAAGCGAAACAGGGGGCTGAAGCTTTCTTT.